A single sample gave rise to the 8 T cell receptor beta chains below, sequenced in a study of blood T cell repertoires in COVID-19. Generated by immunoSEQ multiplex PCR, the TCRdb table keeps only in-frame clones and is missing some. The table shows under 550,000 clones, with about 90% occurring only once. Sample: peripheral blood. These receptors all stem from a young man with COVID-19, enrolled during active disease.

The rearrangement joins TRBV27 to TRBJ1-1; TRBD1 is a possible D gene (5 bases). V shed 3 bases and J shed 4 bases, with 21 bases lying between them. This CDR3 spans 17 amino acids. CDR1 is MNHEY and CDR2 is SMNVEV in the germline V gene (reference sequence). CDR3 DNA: TGTGCCAGCAGTTTCCGGCAGGGCACAAGAGTAAGCACTGAAGCTTTCTTT. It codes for CASSFRQGTRVSTEAFF.

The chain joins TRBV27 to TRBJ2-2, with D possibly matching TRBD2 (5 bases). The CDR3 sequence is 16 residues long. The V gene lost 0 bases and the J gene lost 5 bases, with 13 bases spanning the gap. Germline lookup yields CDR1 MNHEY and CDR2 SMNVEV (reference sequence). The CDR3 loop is CASSLSSGLSTGELFF. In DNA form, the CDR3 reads TGTGCCAGCAGTTTATCGTCGGGGTTGTCTACCGGGGAGCTGTTTTTT.

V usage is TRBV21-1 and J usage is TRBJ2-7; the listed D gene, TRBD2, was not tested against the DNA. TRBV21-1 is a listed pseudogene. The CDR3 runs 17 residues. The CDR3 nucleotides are TGTGCCAGCAGTGTTAATATACCGGGACTTACCGCCTACGAGCAGTACTTC. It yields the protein CASSVNIPGLTAYEQYF.

CDR3 DNA: TGCAGTGCTAGTAGGGCGGGGGCCACAGATACGCAGTATTTT. It codes for CSASRAGATDTQYF. The J gene is TRBJ2-3, the V gene TRBV20-1, with D possibly being TRBD2 (7 bases). With 3 bases removed from V and 2 bases from J, the gap between germline ends came to 12 bases. Germline CDR1 DFQATT, CDR2 SNEGSKA (reference sequence). The CDR3 is 14 residues long.

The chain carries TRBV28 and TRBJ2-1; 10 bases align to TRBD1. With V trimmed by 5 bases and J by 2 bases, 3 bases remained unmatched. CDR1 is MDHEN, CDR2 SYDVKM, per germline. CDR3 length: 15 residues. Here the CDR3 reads CASSGTGEAYNEQFF. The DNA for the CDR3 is TGTGCCAGCAGTGGGACAGGGGAGGCCTACAATGAGCAGTTCTTC.

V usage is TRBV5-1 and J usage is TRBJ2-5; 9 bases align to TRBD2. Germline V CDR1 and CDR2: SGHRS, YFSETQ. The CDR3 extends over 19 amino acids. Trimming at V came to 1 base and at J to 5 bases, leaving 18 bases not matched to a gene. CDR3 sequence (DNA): TGCGCCAGCAGCTTGTGGAGGAGCGGGGGGCCGGGGATCTTCGAGACCCAGTACTTC. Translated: CASSLWRSGGPGIFETQYF.

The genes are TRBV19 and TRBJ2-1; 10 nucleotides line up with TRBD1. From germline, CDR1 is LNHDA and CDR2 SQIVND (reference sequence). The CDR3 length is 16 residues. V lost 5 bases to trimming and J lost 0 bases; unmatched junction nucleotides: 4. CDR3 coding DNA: TGTGCCAGTAGTCCTTGGGACAGGGGCTCCTACAATGAGCAGTTCTTC. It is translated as CASSPWDRGSYNEQFF.

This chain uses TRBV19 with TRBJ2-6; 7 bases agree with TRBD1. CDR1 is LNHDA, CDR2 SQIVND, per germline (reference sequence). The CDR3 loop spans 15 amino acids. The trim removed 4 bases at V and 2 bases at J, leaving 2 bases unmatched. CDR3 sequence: CASSTDRAGANVLTF. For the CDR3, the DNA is TGTGCCAGTAGTACAGACAGGGCTGGGGCCAACGTCCTGACTTTC.